These T cell receptor beta chains were read from a single sample in a study of spatial heterogeneity in lung cancer. Each CDR3 protein is one row after TCRdb ran MiXCR on the 5' RACE reads. This table has fewer than 25,000 distinct CDR3 sequences, less than 5% appearing once. Source: lung tumor tissue, taken at surgery. These TCRs come from a male donor with early-stage non-small cell lung cancer. The CDR3 runs from the conserved cysteine through the conserved F or W. Each record gives: V gene, D gene, J gene, clone size, CDR3 protein, CDR3 DNA. D genes are given only for firm matches. Clone size is given for some rows only: seen once, a few or many times, or a class if the clone is expanded.

>TRBV9|.|TRBJ2-3|medium-sized
CASSPLAGQSYDTQYF
TGTGCCAGCAGCCCTCTTGCGGGACAGTCCTACGATACGCAGTATTTT
>TRBV11-3|TRBD1|TRBJ2-1|many
CASSLDGQGTYEQFF
TGTGCCAGCAGCTTAGATGGACAGGGAACGTATGAGCAGTTCTTC
>TRBV18|.|TRBJ1-4|many
CASSPPVQGRREKLFF
TGTGCCAGCTCACCACCGGTTCAGGGTCGGCGTGAAAAACTGTTTTTT
>TRBV28|.|TRBJ1-5|.
CASSGPATNQPQHF
TGTGCCAGCAGTGGTCCCGCAACCAATCAGCCCCAGCATTTT
>TRBV7-8|.|TRBJ1-4|many
CASSLGPAEKLFF
TGTGCCAGCAGCTTAGGGCCGGCTGAAAAACTGTTTTTT
>TRBV7-2|TRBD1|TRBJ1-2|many
CASILLGTGGFGYTF
TGTGCCTCAATCCTACTGGGGACAGGGGGCTTTGGCTACACCTTC
>TRBV28|.|TRBJ2-3|many
CASRLPGRTQYF
TGTGCCAGCAGACTCCCGGGACGGACGCAGTATTTT
>TRBV12-3/TRBV12-4|.|TRBJ1-2|many
CASSPFAFNYGYTF
TGTGCCAGCAGTCCTTTCGCGTTTAACTATGGCTACACCTTC
>TRBV12-3/TRBV12-4|TRBD1|TRBJ1-3|many
CASSLTGISGNTIYF
TGTGCCAGCAGTTTGACAGGGATCTCTGGAAACACCATATATTTT
>TRBV7-2|TRBD2|TRBJ2-1|many
CASSLALFLAGHVEQFF
TGTGCCAGCAGCTTAGCGTTATTCCTAGCGGGACATGTGGAGCAGTTCTTC
>TRBV3-1|.|TRBJ2-2|many
CASSQETPGLGELFF
TGTGCCAGCAGCCAAGAAACCCCGGGACTGGGGGAGCTGTTTTTT
>TRBV4-2|TRBD2|TRBJ2-7|many
CASSQDRGTSGYEQYF
TGTGCCAGCAGCCAAGATCGGGGGACTAGCGGTTACGAGCAGTACTTC
>TRBV5-1|.|TRBJ1-6|few
CASSLGLASSYNSPLHF
TGCGCCAGCAGCTTGGGTCTGGCGAGCTCCTATAATTCACCCCTCCACTTT
>TRBV11-1|.|TRBJ1-1|many
CASSPGSGGNTEAFF
TGTGCCAGCAGCCCGGGTTCGGGAGGGAACACTGAAGCTTTCTTT
>TRBV28|.|TRBJ1-2|few
CASSLPQGGYGYTF
TGTGCCAGCAGTTTACCACAGGGAGGGTATGGCTACACCTTC
>TRBV6-6|.|TRBJ1-5|many
CASSHNRDNSNQPQHF
TGTGCCAGCAGCCACAACCGGGACAATAGCAATCAGCCCCAGCATTTT
>TRBV7-8|.|TRBJ1-1|medium-sized
CASSLVGGGHTEAFF
TGTGCCAGCAGCTTAGTGGGGGGAGGGCACACTGAAGCTTTCTTT
>TRBV10-3|.|TRBJ2-1|many
CAISGWTASYNEQFF
TGTGCCATCAGTGGTTGGACAGCTTCCTACAATGAGCAGTTCTTC
>TRBV18|TRBD1|TRBJ2-1|many
CASSPRTGGLGANNEQFF
TGTGCCAGCTCACCAAGGACAGGGGGATTGGGAGCGAACAATGAGCAGTTCTTC
>TRBV18|.|TRBJ2-3|many
CASSRASGWDTQYF
TGTGCCAGCTCACGGGCATCCGGTTGGGATACGCAGTATTTT
>TRBV2|TRBD1|TRBJ2-1|many
CASGTGFNEQFF
TGTGCCAGTGGGACAGGGTTTAATGAGCAGTTCTTC
>TRBV4-1|.|TRBJ2-3|many
CASSQDWSSTDTQYF
TGCGCCAGCAGCCAAGATTGGTCAAGCACAGATACGCAGTATTTT
>TRBV6-5|.|TRBJ1-5|many
CASSRSGQPQHF
TGTGCCAGCAGTCGGAGCGGTCAGCCCCAGCATTTT
>TRBV7-9|.|TRBJ1-4|many
CASRLPGEREKLFF
TGTGCCAGCAGGCTACCGGGAGAACGGGAAAAACTGTTTTTT
>TRBV18|TRBD1|TRBJ1-3|many
CASSTGGRENTIYF
TGTGCCAGCTCGACAGGGGGCAGAGAAAACACCATATATTTT
>TRBV10-3|.|TRBJ2-5|many
CAISEGQDPGSETQYF
TGTGCCATCAGTGAAGGTCAGGATCCCGGGTCAGAGACCCAGTACTTC
>TRBV12-3/TRBV12-4|TRBD2|TRBJ2-1|few
CASSFSSGGNEQFF
TGTGCCAGCAGTTTCTCTAGCGGGGGCAATGAGCAGTTCTTC
>TRBV12-3/TRBV12-4|TRBD1|TRBJ1-2|many
CASRPGTGANYGYTF
TGTGCCAGCAGGCCAGGGACAGGAGCTAACTATGGCTACACCTTC
>TRBV5-1|TRBD1|TRBJ2-7|few
CASSLAGGQGVEQYF
TGCGCCAGCAGCTTGGCCGGGGGACAGGGAGTCGAGCAGTACTTC
>TRBV5-6|.|TRBJ1-1|many
CASSRGGYTEAFF
TGTGCCAGCAGCCGAGGGGGGTACACTGAAGCTTTCTTT
>TRBV12-3/TRBV12-4|.|TRBJ2-5|many
CASSLRGDQYF
TGTGCCAGCAGCCTCAGGGGAGACCAGTACTTC
>TRBV20-1|TRBD1|TRBJ2-7|many
CSASGRDRGYEQYF
TGCAGTGCTAGTGGACGGGACAGGGGCTACGAGCAGTACTTC
>TRBV10-3|.|TRBJ2-2|many
CAISPGLQNTGELFF
TGTGCCATCAGCCCGGGACTTCAGAACACCGGGGAGCTGTTTTTT
>TRBV10-1|.|TRBJ1-2|.
CASRPLKPTLLVYYGYTF
TGCGCCAGCAGGCCCCTCAAGCCGACACTCTTGGTGTACTATGGCTACACCTTC
>TRBV7-2|.|TRBJ2-5|few
CASSFKETQYF
TGTGCCAGCAGCTTCAAAGAGACCCAGTACTTC
>TRBV6-5|.|TRBJ2-6|many
CASSYVQGAGANVLTF
TGTGCCAGCAGTTACGTACAGGGAGCCGGGGCCAACGTCCTGACTTTC
>TRBV7-3|.|TRBJ2-1|many
CASSNPGGQKNSYNEQFF
TGTGCCAGCAGCAACCCCGGGGGACAAAAAAACTCCTACAATGAGCAGTTCTTC
>TRBV5-4|.|TRBJ1-1|.
CASSLAGHTNTEAFF
TGTGCCAGCAGCTTGGCGGGACACACGAACACTGAAGCTTTCTTT
>TRBV3-1|TRBD1|TRBJ2-5|.
CASSQDDRGETQYF
TGTGCCAGCAGCCAAGATGACAGGGGCGAGACCCAGTACTTC
>TRBV5-4|TRBD1|TRBJ1-1|many
CASSLGQGVYRTAFF
TGTGCCAGCAGCTTGGGACAGGGAGTTTACCGAACGGCTTTCTTT
>TRBV7-9|.|TRBJ2-1|few
CASSLWGSVNNEQFF
TGTGCCAGCAGCTTATGGGGGAGCGTAAACAATGAGCAGTTCTTC
>TRBV7-2|TRBD1|TRBJ1-1|many
CASSTDRATTEAFF
TGTGCCAGCAGCACGGACAGGGCGACCACTGAAGCTTTCTTT
>TRBV11-2|.|TRBJ2-3|few
CASRLFRDSYTDTQYF
TGTGCCAGCAGACTTTTCCGGGACTCATATACAGATACGCAGTATTTT
>TRBV6-5|TRBD1|TRBJ1-3|many
CASSMTGGNGNTIYF
TGTGCCAGCAGTATGACAGGGGGCAATGGAAACACCATATATTTT
>TRBV20-1|TRBD1|TRBJ1-2|few
CSADRTGAVSSSGYTF
TGCAGTGCTGATCGGACAGGGGCGGTCTCCTCTAGTGGCTACACCTTC
>TRBV2|.|TRBJ2-5|medium-sized
CASSETWGLGETQYF
TGTGCCAGCAGTGAGACCTGGGGCCTGGGGGAGACCCAGTACTTC
>TRBV28|.|TRBJ1-6|many
CASTQTGYNSPLHF
TGTGCCAGCACCCAAACGGGTTATAATTCACCCCTCCACTTT
>TRBV6-5|TRBD1|TRBJ1-1|many
CASSRDSSGTEAFF
TGTGCCAGCAGCCGGGACAGTTCGGGCACTGAAGCTTTCTTT
>TRBV12-3/TRBV12-4|.|TRBJ1-2|.
CASSFEGSYGYTF
TGTGCCAGCAGTTTCGAAGGGTCCTATGGCTACACCTTC
>TRBV20-1|.|TRBJ1-4|many
CSARRMGQIGKLFF
TGCAGTGCTAGGAGAATGGGGCAGATTGGAAAACTGTTTTTT
>TRBV5-5|.|TRBJ2-3|many
CASTVGRDLYTDTQYF
TGTGCCAGCACGGTCGGCAGGGACCTTTACACAGATACGCAGTATTTT